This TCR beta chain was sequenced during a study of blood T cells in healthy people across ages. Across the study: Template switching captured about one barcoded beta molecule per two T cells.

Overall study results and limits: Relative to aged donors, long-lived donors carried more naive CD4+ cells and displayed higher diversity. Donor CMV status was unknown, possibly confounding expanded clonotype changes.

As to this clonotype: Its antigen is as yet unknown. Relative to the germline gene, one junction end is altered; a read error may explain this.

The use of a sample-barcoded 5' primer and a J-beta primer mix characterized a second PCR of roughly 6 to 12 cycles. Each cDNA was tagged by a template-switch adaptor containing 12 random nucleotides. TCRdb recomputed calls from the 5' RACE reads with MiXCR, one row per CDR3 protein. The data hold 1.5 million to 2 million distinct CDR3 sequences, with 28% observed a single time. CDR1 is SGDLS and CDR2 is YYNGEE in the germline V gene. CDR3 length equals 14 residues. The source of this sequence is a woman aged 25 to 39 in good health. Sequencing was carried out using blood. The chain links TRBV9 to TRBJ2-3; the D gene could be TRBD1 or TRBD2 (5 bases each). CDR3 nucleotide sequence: TGTACCAGCAGCGTAGAGGGGCCCACAGATACGCAGTATTTT. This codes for CTSSVEGPTDTQYF. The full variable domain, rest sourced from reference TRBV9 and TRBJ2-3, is DSGVTQTPKHLITATGQRVTLRCSPRSGDLSVYWYQQSLDQGLQFLIQYYNGEERAKGNILERFSAQQFPDLHSELNLSSLELGDSALYFCTSSVEGPTDTQYFGPGTRLTVL.